This T cell receptor (beta chain) is drawn from a study of T cells expressing NK-cell markers. At the level of the study: Obtained from sorted CD3+CD56+NKG2C+, CD3+CD56+NKG2C- and CD3+CD56-NKG2C+ T cells were the TCR beta repertoires.

Germline V CDR1 and CDR2: MGHRA, YSYEKL. The CDR3 loop spans 15 amino acids. 5'RACE template switching built TCR beta cDNA with unique molecular identifiers. TCRdb re-called the 5' RACE reads; one entry per CDR3 protein, DNA not given. The sample spans about 150,000 distinct CDR3 sequences; the ten largest clones claim about 39%. A word on this clonotype: The antigen is undetermined.

Study-level findings and limits: The same clonotypes also predominated in the CD3+CD56-NKG2C+ fraction of several donors. About six donors showed dominant NKG2C+ clonotypes comprising roughly 1.0-7.5% of their CD8+ T cells.

The sample consisted of blood T cells: a sorted CD56 or NKG2C T cell subset, CD4+ or CD8+ T cells, or bulk PBMC T cells (not recorded which). V gene TRBV4-1 combines with J gene TRBJ1-1; the D call of TRBD1 rests on TCRdb alone, since no DNA is present to check it. The sequence came from a woman between 45 and 60 years old in good health. The chain's CDR3 is CASSPAGTGDPEAFF.